A selection of T cell receptor beta chains follows, all from one sample in a study of blood T cell repertoires in COVID-19. The repertoire was sequenced with immunoSEQ multiplex PCR; TCRdb's copy has only in-frame clones and lacks some. Found here are under 350,000 clones, 85% to 90% of them singletons; the top ten hold around 4.6%. Sample: PBMCs or T cells enriched from blood (not recorded which). All receptors come from a young man who had recovered from COVID-19. CDR3s include the opening cysteine and the closing phenylalanine or tryptophan. The order of the fields is D gene, clone size, V gene, J gene, CDR3 DNA, CDR3 protein. A D gene is named only where the DNA matches it firmly. Not all rows give a size; the values are once, few, many and, for expanded clones, a class.

d_gene: TRBD2
abundance: -
v_gene: TRBV24-1
j_gene: TRBJ2-3
CDR3nt: TGTGCCACCAGTGAATGGACTAGCGGGAGAGGGTTGGGCGCAGATACGCAGTATTTT
CDR3aa: CATSEWTSGRGLGADTQYF

d_gene: -
abundance: once
v_gene: TRBV11-2
j_gene: TRBJ1-2
CDR3nt: TGTGCCAGCAGCTCCCCCGCAGGGAACTATGGCTACACCTTC
CDR3aa: CASSSPAGNYGYTF

d_gene: TRBD2
abundance: -
v_gene: TRBV4-1
j_gene: TRBJ2-2
CDR3nt: TGCGCCAGCAGCCAAGTGGGGGGACTAGCGGGCCTGACCGGGGAGCTGTTTTTT
CDR3aa: CASSQVGGLAGLTGELFF

d_gene: -
abundance: -
v_gene: TRBV14
j_gene: TRBJ2-6
CDR3nt: TGTGCCAGCAGCCACCTTGACAGGCTTGGGGCCAACGTCCTGACTTTC
CDR3aa: CASSHLDRLGANVLTF

d_gene: TRBD1
abundance: -
v_gene: TRBV2
j_gene: TRBJ1-4
CDR3nt: TGTGCCAGCAGTGAAGAGACAGGGTATAATGAAAAACTGTTTTTT
CDR3aa: CASSEETGYNEKLFF

d_gene: -
abundance: -
v_gene: TRBV19
j_gene: TRBJ2-2
CDR3nt: TGTGCCAGTAGTTTGATCCGGGGGAACACCGGGGAGCTGTTTTTT
CDR3aa: CASSLIRGNTGELFF

d_gene: TRBD2
abundance: -
v_gene: TRBV15
j_gene: TRBJ2-7
CDR3nt: TGTGCCACCAGCGAAAGCGGGAGGGCCCCCTACGAGCAGTACTTC
CDR3aa: CATSESGRAPYEQYF

d_gene: -
abundance: few
v_gene: TRBV5-1
j_gene: TRBJ2-5
CDR3nt: TGCGCCAGCAGCTTTAACACGAAACAAGAGACCCAGTACTTC
CDR3aa: CASSFNTKQETQYF

d_gene: -
abundance: -
v_gene: TRBV29-1
j_gene: TRBJ1-1
CDR3nt: TGCAGCGTTGAAGACCGGACGGACTATGCTTTCTTT
CDR3aa: CSVEDRTDYAFF

d_gene: -
abundance: -
v_gene: TRBV3-1/TRBV3-2
j_gene: TRBJ1-6
CDR3nt: TGTGCCAGCAGCCACCACGGGGGGGGGCGTAATTCACCCCTCCACTTT
CDR3aa: CASSHHGGGRNSPLHF

d_gene: -
abundance: -
v_gene: TRBV5-1
j_gene: TRBJ1-1
CDR3nt: TGCGCCAGCAGCTTGAACAGTAACACTGAAGCTTTCTTT
CDR3aa: CASSLNSNTEAFF

d_gene: -
abundance: -
v_gene: TRBV21-1
j_gene: TRBJ1-1
CDR3nt: TGTGCCAGCAGCAACCACGTGCCCAGGGGAAGTTCGGCCACTGAAGCTTTCTTT
CDR3aa: CASSNHVPRGSSATEAFF

d_gene: TRBD1
abundance: once
v_gene: TRBV27
j_gene: TRBJ1-4
CDR3nt: TGTGCCAGCAGTTCGTGGGACAGGGGGGATGAAAAACTGTTTTTT
CDR3aa: CASSSWDRGDEKLFF

d_gene: -
abundance: -
v_gene: TRBV18
j_gene: TRBJ2-3
CDR3nt: TGTGCCAGCTCACCACCCGTCCCACTAAGCACAGATACGCAGTATTTT
CDR3aa: CASSPPVPLSTDTQYF

d_gene: -
abundance: -
v_gene: TRBV7-8
j_gene: TRBJ1-5
CDR3nt: TGTGCCGCCGGGGGAGTTGGCAATCAGCCCCAGCATTTT
CDR3aa: CAAGGVGNQPQHF

d_gene: -
abundance: -
v_gene: TRBV2
j_gene: TRBJ1-1
CDR3nt: TGTGCCAGCAGGTTCCAGGGAAACGGGAACACTGAAGCTTTCTTT
CDR3aa: CASRFQGNGNTEAFF

d_gene: TRBD1
abundance: -
v_gene: TRBV11-3
j_gene: TRBJ2-7
CDR3nt: TGTGCCAGCAGCTTCGGGGGTGGGACAGGGGCCTCCTACGAGCAGTACTTC
CDR3aa: CASSFGGGTGASYEQYF

d_gene: -
abundance: -
v_gene: TRBV27
j_gene: TRBJ2-1
CDR3nt: TGTGCCAGCAGTCCCTCGAGCTCCTACAATGAGCAGTTCTTC
CDR3aa: CASSPSSSYNEQFF

d_gene: -
abundance: -
v_gene: TRBV19
j_gene: TRBJ2-3
CDR3nt: TGTGCCAGTAGTATCGGTCTAGCGGATACGCAGTATTTT
CDR3aa: CASSIGLADTQYF

d_gene: -
abundance: -
v_gene: TRBV19
j_gene: TRBJ1-1
CDR3nt: TGTGCCAGTTGGCCCCGGGGGGAGGTCCCGGGAGCTTTCTTT
CDR3aa: CASWPRGEVPGAFF

d_gene: TRBD1
abundance: -
v_gene: TRBV5-1
j_gene: TRBJ2-1
CDR3nt: TGCGCCAGCAGCTTGGGCACAGGGGGTACCTATGAGCAGTTCTTC
CDR3aa: CASSLGTGGTYEQFF

d_gene: -
abundance: -
v_gene: TRBV10-3
j_gene: TRBJ1-1
CDR3nt: TGTGCCATCAGTGAGTCGGGGGGTGGCACTGAAGCTTTCTTT
CDR3aa: CAISESGGGTEAFF

d_gene: -
abundance: once
v_gene: TRBV19
j_gene: TRBJ1-5
CDR3nt: TGTGCCAGTAGCAAACAGGGCGCCAGCAATCAGCCCCAGCATTTT
CDR3aa: CASSKQGASNQPQHF

d_gene: TRBD2
abundance: -
v_gene: TRBV30
j_gene: TRBJ2-1
CDR3nt: TGTGCCTGGAGGCCGGGACTAGCGGGGATGGATGAGCAGTTCTTC
CDR3aa: CAWRPGLAGMDEQFF

d_gene: TRBD2
abundance: -
v_gene: TRBV9
j_gene: TRBJ2-3
CDR3nt: TGTGCCAGCAGCGGCAAGGCTAGCGGCTCCCCTCTGGATACGCAGTATTTT
CDR3aa: CASSGKASGSPLDTQYF

d_gene: -
abundance: -
v_gene: TRBV5-1
j_gene: TRBJ2-5
CDR3nt: TGCGCCAGCAGCCACCGGGACAACAGGGAGACCCAGTACTTC
CDR3aa: CASSHRDNRETQYF

d_gene: -
abundance: once
v_gene: TRBV28
j_gene: TRBJ1-1
CDR3nt: TGTGCCAGCAGTTTAAATTCGAACGGTGAAGCTTTCTTT
CDR3aa: CASSLNSNGEAFF

d_gene: TRBD2
abundance: -
v_gene: TRBV24-1
j_gene: TRBJ2-1
CDR3nt: TGTGCCACCAGTGACCACCTAGCGGGGAACTCCTACAATGAGCAGTTCTTC
CDR3aa: CATSDHLAGNSYNEQFF

d_gene: TRBD1
abundance: -
v_gene: TRBV10-1
j_gene: TRBJ2-2
CDR3nt: TGCGCCAGCAGTGAGATGGGACAGGGTCTGGCCGGGGAGCTGTTTTTT
CDR3aa: CASSEMGQGLAGELFF

d_gene: TRBD1
abundance: -
v_gene: TRBV5-1
j_gene: TRBJ1-1
CDR3nt: TGCGCCAGCAGCTTGAAACAGGGGGGCACTGAAGCTTTCTTT
CDR3aa: CASSLKQGGTEAFF

d_gene: TRBD2
abundance: -
v_gene: TRBV2
j_gene: TRBJ2-1
CDR3nt: TGTGCCAGCAGTGAATCGGGGACTAGGTGGAATGAGCAGTTCTTC
CDR3aa: CASSESGTRWNEQFF

d_gene: -
abundance: -
v_gene: TRBV6-1
j_gene: TRBJ2-4
CDR3nt: TGTGCCAGCAGTGAAGATGGACAAAAGAAAAACATTCAGTACTTC
CDR3aa: CASSEDGQKKNIQYF

d_gene: -
abundance: -
v_gene: TRBV7-8
j_gene: TRBJ1-2
CDR3nt: TGTGCCAGCAGCCTAAGCCCTTATGGCTACACCTTC
CDR3aa: CASSLSPYGYTF

d_gene: -
abundance: -
v_gene: TRBV7-9
j_gene: TRBJ2-7
CDR3nt: TGTGCCAGCAGCTTAGCCCGGACAGAGTCCTACGAGCAGTACTTC
CDR3aa: CASSLARTESYEQYF

d_gene: -
abundance: -
v_gene: TRBV1
j_gene: TRBJ2-2
CDR3nt: TGCACCAGCAGTTCGGTGGGACTAGCGGGTTGTACCGGGGAGCTGTTTTTT
CDR3aa: CTSSSVGLAGCTGELFF

d_gene: -
abundance: few
v_gene: TRBV10-1
j_gene: TRBJ2-2
CDR3nt: TGCGCCAGCAGCCCTAAGAGTGGGGAGCTGTTTTTT
CDR3aa: CASSPKSGELFF

d_gene: TRBD1
abundance: -
v_gene: TRBV10-1
j_gene: TRBJ1-2
CDR3nt: TGCGCCAGCAGTGAAGGGGGCAATAACTATGGCTACACCTTC
CDR3aa: CASSEGGNNYGYTF

d_gene: TRBD2
abundance: -
v_gene: TRBV15
j_gene: TRBJ2-3
CDR3nt: TGTGCCACCAGCCCTGGGAGCGGGAGGAGGGCAGATACGCAGTATTTT
CDR3aa: CATSPGSGRRADTQYF

d_gene: TRBD1
abundance: -
v_gene: TRBV19
j_gene: TRBJ1-1
CDR3nt: TGTGCCAGTAGGATTGGACAGGGACCCACTGAAGCTTTCTTT
CDR3aa: CASRIGQGPTEAFF

d_gene: TRBD2
abundance: -
v_gene: TRBV24-1
j_gene: TRBJ2-5
CDR3nt: TGTGCCACCAGTGACCTCCGGCCTAGCGGCCAAGAGACCCAGTACTTC
CDR3aa: CATSDLRPSGQETQYF

d_gene: -
abundance: -
v_gene: TRBV25-1
j_gene: TRBJ1-5
CDR3nt: TGTGCCAGCAGTGGACAGAGAGATAGCAATCAGCCCCAGCATTTT
CDR3aa: CASSGQRDSNQPQHF

d_gene: TRBD2
abundance: -
v_gene: TRBV19
j_gene: TRBJ2-4
CDR3nt: TGTGCCAGTAGTACCACTAGCGCTCTAAACATTCAGTACTTC
CDR3aa: CASSTTSALNIQYF

d_gene: -
abundance: -
v_gene: TRBV4-1
j_gene: TRBJ2-7
CDR3nt: TGCGCCAGCAGCCAAGAAGGGGCCTACGAGCAGTACTTC
CDR3aa: CASSQEGAYEQYF

d_gene: -
abundance: -
v_gene: TRBV21-1
j_gene: TRBJ1-5
CDR3nt: TGTGCCAGCCTTAAAGGGGGTGATAGCAATCAGCCCCAGCATTTT
CDR3aa: CASLKGGDSNQPQHF

d_gene: TRBD2
abundance: -
v_gene: TRBV6-5
j_gene: TRBJ2-1
CDR3nt: TGTGCCAGCAAGTTTTCGAGCGGGGGTTACAATGAGCAGTTCTTC
CDR3aa: CASKFSSGGYNEQFF

d_gene: TRBD2
abundance: -
v_gene: TRBV10-2
j_gene: TRBJ2-3
CDR3nt: TGCGCCAGCAGTGAACTAGCGGGGGCAACAGATACGCAGTATTTT
CDR3aa: CASSELAGATDTQYF